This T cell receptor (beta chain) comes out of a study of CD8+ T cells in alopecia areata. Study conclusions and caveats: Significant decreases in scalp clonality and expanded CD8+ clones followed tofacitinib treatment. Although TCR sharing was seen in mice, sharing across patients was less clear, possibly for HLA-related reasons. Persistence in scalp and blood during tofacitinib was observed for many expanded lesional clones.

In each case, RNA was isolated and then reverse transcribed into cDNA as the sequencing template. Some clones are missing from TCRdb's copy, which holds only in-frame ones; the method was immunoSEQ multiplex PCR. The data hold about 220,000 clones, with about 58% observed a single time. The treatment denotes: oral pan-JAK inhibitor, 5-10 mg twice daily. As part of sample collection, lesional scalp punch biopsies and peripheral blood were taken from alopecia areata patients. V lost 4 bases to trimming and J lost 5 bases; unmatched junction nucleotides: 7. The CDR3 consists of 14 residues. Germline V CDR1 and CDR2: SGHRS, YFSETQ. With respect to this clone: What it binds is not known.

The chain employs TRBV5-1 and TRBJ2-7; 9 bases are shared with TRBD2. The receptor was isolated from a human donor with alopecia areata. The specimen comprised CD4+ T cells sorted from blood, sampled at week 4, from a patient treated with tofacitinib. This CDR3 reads CASSLSGGIDEQYF. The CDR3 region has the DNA TGCGCCAGCAGCCTCAGCGGGGGGATCGACGAGCAGTACTTC.